This T cell receptor (beta chain) is from a study of blood T cell repertoires in COVID-19. Study as a whole: Sites in the United States, Italy and Spain provided acute and convalescent COVID-19 samples.

In the original workflow: Estimated nucleated cell counts came from reference gene primer amplification. This table comes from immunoSEQ multiplex PCR, and its TCRdb copy is limited to in-frame clones, with some not included. That table furnishes V, J and clone size, whereas the DNA furnished D and trimming. Of roughly 38,000 clones listed, about 86% were seen once; the top ten hold around 60%. In its sample, this clone was seen once. This CDR3 contains 14 residues. Germline V lookup: CDR1 SGHRS, CDR2 YFSETQ. The junction had 0 bases not matched to a gene; V was cut back by 2 bases and J by 3 bases. The sequence derives from a man in his 70s with acute or convalescent COVID-19. V usage is TRBV5-1 and J usage is TRBJ2-3, with TRBD2 matching 10 bases. The sample taken for sequencing was peripheral blood. CDR3: CASSLAGGTDTQYF. For the CDR3, the DNA is TGCGCCAGCAGCTTAGCGGGGGGGACAGATACGCAGTATTTT.